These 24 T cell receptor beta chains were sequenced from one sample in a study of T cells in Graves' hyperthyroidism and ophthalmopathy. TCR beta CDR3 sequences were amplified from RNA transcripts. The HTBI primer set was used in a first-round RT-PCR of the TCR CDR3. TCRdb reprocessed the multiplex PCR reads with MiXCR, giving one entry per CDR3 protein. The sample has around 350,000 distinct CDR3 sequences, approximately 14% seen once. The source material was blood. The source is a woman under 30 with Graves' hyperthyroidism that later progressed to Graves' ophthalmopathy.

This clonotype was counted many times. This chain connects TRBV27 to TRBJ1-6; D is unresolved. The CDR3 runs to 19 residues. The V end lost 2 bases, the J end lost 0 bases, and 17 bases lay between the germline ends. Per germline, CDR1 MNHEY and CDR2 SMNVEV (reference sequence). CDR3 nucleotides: TGTGCCAGCAGTTTACGGGTCTCCTTCCCTTACTCCTATAATTCACCCCTCCACTTT. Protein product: CASSLRVSFPYSYNSPLHF.

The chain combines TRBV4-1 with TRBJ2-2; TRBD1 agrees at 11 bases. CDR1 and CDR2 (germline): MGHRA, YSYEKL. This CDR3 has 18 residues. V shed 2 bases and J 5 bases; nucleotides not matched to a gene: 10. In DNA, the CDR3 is TGCGCCAGCAGCCAAACTAGGACAGGGGGCAGTCGGACCGGGGAGCTGTTTTTT. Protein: CASSQTRTGGSRTGELFF.

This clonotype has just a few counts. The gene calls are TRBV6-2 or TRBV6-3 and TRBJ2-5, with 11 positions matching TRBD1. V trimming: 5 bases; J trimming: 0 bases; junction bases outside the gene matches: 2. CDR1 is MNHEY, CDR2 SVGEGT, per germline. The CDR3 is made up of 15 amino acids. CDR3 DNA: TGTGCCAGCAGTCGGACAGGGGGCTACCAAGAGACCCAGTACTTC. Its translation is CASSRTGGYQETQYF.

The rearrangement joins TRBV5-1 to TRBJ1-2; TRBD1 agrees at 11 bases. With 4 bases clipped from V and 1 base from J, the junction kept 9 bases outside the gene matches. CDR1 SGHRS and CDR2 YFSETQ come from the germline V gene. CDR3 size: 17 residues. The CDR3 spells CASSGGQGAPHNYGYTF. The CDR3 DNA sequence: TGCGCCAGCAGCGGAGGACAGGGGGCGCCTCATAACTATGGCTACACCTTC. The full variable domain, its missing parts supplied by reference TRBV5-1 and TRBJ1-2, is KAGVTQTPRYLIKTRGQQVTLSCSPISGHRSVSWYQQTPGQGLQFLFEYFSETQRNKGNFPGRFSGRQFSNSRSEMNVSTLELGDSALYLCASSGGQGAPHNYGYTFGSGTRLTVV.

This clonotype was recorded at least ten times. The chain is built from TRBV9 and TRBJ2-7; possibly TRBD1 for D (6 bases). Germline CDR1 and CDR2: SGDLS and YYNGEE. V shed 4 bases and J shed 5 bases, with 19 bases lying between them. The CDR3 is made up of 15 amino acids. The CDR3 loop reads CASSYQWARTDEQYF. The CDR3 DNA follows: TGTGCCAGCAGCTACCAGTGGGCTAGGACAGACGAGCAGTACTTC.

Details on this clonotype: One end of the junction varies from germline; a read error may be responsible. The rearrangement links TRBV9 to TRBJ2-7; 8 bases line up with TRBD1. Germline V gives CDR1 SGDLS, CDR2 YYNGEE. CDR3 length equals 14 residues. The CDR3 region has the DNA TGTGCCAGCAGTGCGACAGGGGTCTCCAACGAGCAGTACTTC. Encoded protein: CASSATGVSNEQYF.

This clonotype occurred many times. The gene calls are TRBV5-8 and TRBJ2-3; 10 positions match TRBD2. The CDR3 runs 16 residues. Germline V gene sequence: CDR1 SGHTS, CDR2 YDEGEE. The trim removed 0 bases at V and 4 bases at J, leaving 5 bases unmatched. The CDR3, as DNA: TGTGCCAGCAGCTTGGGCCTAGCGGGAGTAGCAGATACGCAGTATTTT. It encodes CASSLGLAGVADTQYF.

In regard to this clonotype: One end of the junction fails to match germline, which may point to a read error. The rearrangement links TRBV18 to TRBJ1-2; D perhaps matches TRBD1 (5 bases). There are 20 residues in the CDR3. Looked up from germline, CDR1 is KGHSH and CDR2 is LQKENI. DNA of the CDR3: TGTGCCAGCTCCCCACTACTGGCAGGGCGAGGCGAACGTCCCCCTTATGGCTACACCTTC. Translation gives CASSPLLAGRGERPPYGYTF.

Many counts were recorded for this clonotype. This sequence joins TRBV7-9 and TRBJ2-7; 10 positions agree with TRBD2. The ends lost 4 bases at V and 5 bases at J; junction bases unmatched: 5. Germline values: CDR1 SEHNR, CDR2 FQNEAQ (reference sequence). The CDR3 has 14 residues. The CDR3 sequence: CASSWGLANDEQYF. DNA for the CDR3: TGTGCCAGCAGCTGGGGACTAGCGAACGACGAGCAGTACTTC. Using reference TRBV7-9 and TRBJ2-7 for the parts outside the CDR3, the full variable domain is DTGVSQNPRHKITKRGQNVTFRCDPISEHNRLYWYRQTLGQGPEFLTYFQNEAQLEKSRLLSDRFSAERPKGSFSTLEIQRTEQGDSAMYLCASSWGLANDEQYFGPGTRLTVT.

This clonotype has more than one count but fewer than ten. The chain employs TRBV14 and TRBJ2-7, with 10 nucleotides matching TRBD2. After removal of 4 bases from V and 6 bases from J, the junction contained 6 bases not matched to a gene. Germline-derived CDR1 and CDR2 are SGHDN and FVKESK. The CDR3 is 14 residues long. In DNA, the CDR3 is TGTGCCAGCAGCCCGCAACTAGCGGGATCCGAGCAGTACTTC. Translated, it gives CASSPQLAGSEQYF.

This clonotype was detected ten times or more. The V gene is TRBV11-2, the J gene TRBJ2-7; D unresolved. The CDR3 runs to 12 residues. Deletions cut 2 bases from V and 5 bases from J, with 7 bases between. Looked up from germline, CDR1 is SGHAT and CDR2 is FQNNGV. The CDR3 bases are TGTGCCAGCAGCTTATTGCGCGACGAGCAGTACTTC. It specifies CASSLLRDEQYF.

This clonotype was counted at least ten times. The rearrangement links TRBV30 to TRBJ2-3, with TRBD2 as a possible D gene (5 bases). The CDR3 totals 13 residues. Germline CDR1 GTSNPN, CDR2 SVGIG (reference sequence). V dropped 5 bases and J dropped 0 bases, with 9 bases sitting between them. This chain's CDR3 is CAWSGGSTDTQYF. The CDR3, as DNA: TGTGCCTGGTCTGGAGGAAGCACAGATACGCAGTATTTT. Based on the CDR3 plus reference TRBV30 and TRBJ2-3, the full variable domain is SQTIHQWPATLVQPVGSPLSLECTVEGTSNPNLYWYRQAAGRGLQLLFYSVGIGQISSEVPQNLSASRPQDRQFILSSKKLLLSDSGFYLCAWSGGSTDTQYFGPGTRLTVL.

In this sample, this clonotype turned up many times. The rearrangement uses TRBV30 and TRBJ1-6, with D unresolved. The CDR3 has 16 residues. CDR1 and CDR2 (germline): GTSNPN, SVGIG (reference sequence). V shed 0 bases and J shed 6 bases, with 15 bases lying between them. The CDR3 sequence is CAWSVWFDTFNSPLHF. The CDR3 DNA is TGTGCCTGGAGTGTATGGTTCGACACCTTTAATTCACCCCTCCACTTT.

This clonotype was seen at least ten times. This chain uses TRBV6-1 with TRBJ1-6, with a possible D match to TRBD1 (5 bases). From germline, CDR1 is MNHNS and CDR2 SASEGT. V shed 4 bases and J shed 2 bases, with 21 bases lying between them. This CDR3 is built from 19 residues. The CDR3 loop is CASSGSRGSRNPYNSPLHF. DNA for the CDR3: TGTGCCAGCAGTGGGTCAAGGGGCTCCCGGAACCCCTATAATTCACCCCTCCACTTT.

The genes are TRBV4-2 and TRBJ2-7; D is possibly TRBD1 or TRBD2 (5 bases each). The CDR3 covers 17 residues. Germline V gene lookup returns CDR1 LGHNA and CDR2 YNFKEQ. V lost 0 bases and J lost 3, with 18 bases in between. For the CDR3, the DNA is TGTGCCAGCAGCCAAGATAGGGACCGTTGGCCTTTCTACGAGCAGTACTTC. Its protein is CASSQDRDRWPFYEQYF.

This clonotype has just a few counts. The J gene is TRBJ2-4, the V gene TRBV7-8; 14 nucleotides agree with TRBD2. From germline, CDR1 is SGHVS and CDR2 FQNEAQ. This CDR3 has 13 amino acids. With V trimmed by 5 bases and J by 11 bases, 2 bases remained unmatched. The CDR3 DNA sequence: TGTGCCAGCAGCGTGACTAGCGGGAGGGTTCAGTACTTC. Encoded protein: CASSVTSGRVQYF.

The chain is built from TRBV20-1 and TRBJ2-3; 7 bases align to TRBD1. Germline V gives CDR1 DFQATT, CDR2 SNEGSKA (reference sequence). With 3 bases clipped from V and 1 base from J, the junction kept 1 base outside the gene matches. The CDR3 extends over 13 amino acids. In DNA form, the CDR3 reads TGCAGTGCTAGCGGACAGGGCACAGATACGCAGTATTTT. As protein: CSASGQGTDTQYF.

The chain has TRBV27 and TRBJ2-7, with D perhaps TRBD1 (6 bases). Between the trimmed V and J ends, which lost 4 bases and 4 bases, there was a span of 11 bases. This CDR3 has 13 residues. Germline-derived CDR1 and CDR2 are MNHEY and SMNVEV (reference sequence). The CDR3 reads CASSSIDRYEQYF. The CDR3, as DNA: TGTGCCAGCAGTTCAATCGACAGGTACGAGCAGTACTTC.

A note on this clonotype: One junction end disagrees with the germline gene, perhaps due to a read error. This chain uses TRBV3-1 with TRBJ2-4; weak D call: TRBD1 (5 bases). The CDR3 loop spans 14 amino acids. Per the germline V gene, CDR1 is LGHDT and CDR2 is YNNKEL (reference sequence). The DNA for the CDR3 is TGTGTCAGCAGCTCATTGGCGACAGTTAACATTCAGTACTTC. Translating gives CVSSSLATVNIQYF.

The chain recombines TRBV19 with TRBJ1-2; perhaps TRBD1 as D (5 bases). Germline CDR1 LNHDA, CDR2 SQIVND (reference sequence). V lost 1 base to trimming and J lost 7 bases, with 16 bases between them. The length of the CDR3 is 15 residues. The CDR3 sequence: CASSIGTGGGIGYTF. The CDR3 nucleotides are TGTGCCAGTAGTATAGGCACAGGAGGAGGGATTGGCTACACCTTC.

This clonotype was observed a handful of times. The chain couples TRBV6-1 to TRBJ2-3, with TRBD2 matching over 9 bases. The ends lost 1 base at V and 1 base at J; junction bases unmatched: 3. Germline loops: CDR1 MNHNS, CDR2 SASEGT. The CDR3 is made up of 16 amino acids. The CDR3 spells CASSEVGGRGTDTQYF. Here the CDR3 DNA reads TGTGCCAGCAGTGAAGTCGGCGGGAGGGGCACAGATACGCAGTATTTT.

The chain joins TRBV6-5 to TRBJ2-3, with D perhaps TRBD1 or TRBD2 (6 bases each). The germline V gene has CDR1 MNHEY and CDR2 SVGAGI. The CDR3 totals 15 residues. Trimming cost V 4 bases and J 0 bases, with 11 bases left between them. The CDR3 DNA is TGTGCCAGCAGTTGGGGGCGGGAAAGCACAGATACGCAGTATTTT. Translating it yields CASSWGRESTDTQYF.

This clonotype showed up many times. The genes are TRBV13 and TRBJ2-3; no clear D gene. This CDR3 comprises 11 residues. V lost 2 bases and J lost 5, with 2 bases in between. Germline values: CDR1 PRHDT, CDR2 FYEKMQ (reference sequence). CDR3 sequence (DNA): TGTGCCAGCAGCTTAAAAGATACGCAGTATTTT. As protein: CASSLKDTQYF.

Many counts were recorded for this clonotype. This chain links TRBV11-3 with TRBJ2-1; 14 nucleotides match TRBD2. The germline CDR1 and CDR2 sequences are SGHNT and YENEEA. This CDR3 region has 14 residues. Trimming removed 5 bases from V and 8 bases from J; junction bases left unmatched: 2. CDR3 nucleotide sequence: TGTGCCAGCAGCAAGGGACTAGCGGGAGATGAGCAGTTCTTC. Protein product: CASSKGLAGDEQFF. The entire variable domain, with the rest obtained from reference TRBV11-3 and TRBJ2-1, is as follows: EAGVVQSPRYKIIEKKQPVAFWCNPISGHNTLYWYLQNLGQGPELLIRYENEEAVDDSQLPKDRFSAERLKGVDSTLKIQPAELGDSAVYLCASSKGLAGDEQFFGPGTRLTVL.